Following are 5 T cell receptor beta chains from one sample sequenced in a study of tissue T cells after allogeneic stem cell transplantation. Time point meaning: mouse harvest day 7 after allogeneic transplant. Tail vein injection delivered 10^7 T-cell-depleted bone marrow cells and 10^6 splenic CD5+ T cells. TCRdb keeps only in-frame clones here, not all; method: immunoSEQ multiplex PCR. The sample lists several thousand clones, under 55% occurring once. Specimen: gut tissue. The receptors were sampled from a female BALB/c mouse given C57BL/6 T cells with graft-versus-host disease after an allogeneic hematopoietic cell transplant.

Of note for this clone: Mouse germline and gene names are used. Read coverage stops 1 residue before the CDR3 terminus; the germline J gene supplies the remainder. V and J are TRBV26 and TRBJ1-3; a possible D gene is TRBD1 (6 bases). This CDR3 has 15 residues. Germline loops: CDR1 KGHPV, CDR2 FQNQEV (reference sequence). The V end was cut by 2 bases, the J end by 0 bases, with 8 bases between. The sequenced CDR3 bases are TGTGCCAGCAGTCTGGGACAGATTTCTGGAAATACGCTCTAT. The encoded protein is CASSLGQISGNTLY. The complete CDR3 reads CASSLGQISGNTLYF.

This clone was seen more than once but under ten times. Any gene name here is a mouse gene name. The read terminates 1 residue ahead of where the CDR3 ends, so the germline J gene completes it. This sequence joins TRBV31 and TRBJ1-3; possible D gene TRBD1, 6 bases. The CDR3 is 15 residues long. The germline V gene has CDR1 GKSSPN and CDR2 SITVG. The V end was cut by 0 bases, the J end by 0 bases, with 9 bases between. CDR3 bases read: TGTGCCTGGAGTCTACCGGGACATTCTGGAAATACGCTCTAT. It encodes CAWSLPGHSGNTLY. The full CDR3 protein reads CAWSLPGHSGNTLYF.

This clone rates as medium-sized. The gene names given are mouse names. The read halts 1 residue ahead of the CDR3 end, with the missing end drawn from the germline J gene. This chain joins TRBV3 and TRBJ1-2, with D unresolved. The V end was cut by 5 bases, the J end by 0 bases, with 4 bases between. The V gene's germline CDR1 is SNHLY and CDR2 FYNGKV (reference sequence). The CDR3 contains 12 residues. CDR3 bases read: TGTGCCAGCAGCCCTTCAAACTCCGACTACACC. Amino acid sequence: CASSPSNSDYT. The whole CDR3 region reads CASSPSNSDYTF.

Concerning this clone: All gene names here are mouse names. The CDR3 goes on 1 residue after the read ends, and that part is filled in from the germline J gene. V and J are TRBV3 and TRBJ2-3, with TRBD2 matching over 7 bases. This CDR3 is built from 14 residues. Germline CDR1 SNHLY, CDR2 FYNGKV (reference sequence). V was clipped by 3 bases and J by 6 bases; unmatched bases: 6. The CDR3 bases that were read are TGTGCCAGCAGCTTTAACTGGGGAGGGGAAACGCTGTAT. Translated: CASSFNWGGETLY. The whole CDR3 sequence reads CASSFNWGGETLYF. Full variable domain (rest looked up from reference TRBV3 and TRBJ2-3): GPKVLQIPSHQIIDMGQMVTLNCDPVSNHLYFYWYKQILGQQMEFLVNFYNGKVMEKSKLFKDQFSVERPDGSYFTLKIQPTALEDSAVYFCASSFNWGGETLYFGSGTRLTVL.

Notes on this clone: Here the gene names and germline are mouse. The missing CDR3 end, 1 residue past where the read stops, is filled in from the germline J gene. This rearrangement joins TRBV26 to TRBJ1-3; 7 positions match TRBD1. In germline, CDR1 is KGHPV, CDR2 FQNQEV (reference sequence). After removal of 1 base from V and 1 base from J, the junction contained 1 base not matched to a gene. The CDR3 is made up of 15 amino acids. The CDR3 here is CASSLLGGSGNTLYF. The CDR3 DNA, read in part, is TGTGCCAGCAGTCTGTTAGGGGGCTCTGGAAATACGCTCTAT.